Included here is one T cell receptor (beta chain) sequence, with context. The entry originates in a study of spatial heterogeneity in lung cancer. Per germline, CDR1 SGHTA and CDR2 FQGTGA. The CDR3 consists of 15 residues. V was shortened by 1 base and J by 6 bases, with 13 bases between the two germline ends. The time point here: sample taken at primary tumor resection. TCRdb fed the 5' RACE reads into MiXCR, producing one record per CDR3 protein. This table holds tens of thousands of distinct CDR3 sequences, around 6% found once. J is TRBJ2-1 and V is TRBV7-3, with D maybe TRBD1 (6 bases). This specimen consisted of PBMCs, obtained at surgery. The sequence was collected from a female donor with early-stage non-small cell lung cancer. CDR3 sequence: CASSLSQQGGNEQFF. The CDR3 region has the DNA TGTGCCAGCAGCTTAAGTCAACAGGGTGGCAATGAGCAGTTCTTC.